This T cell receptor (beta chain) was recorded in a study of blood T cell repertoires in COVID-19. Authors' processing steps: Researchers report that nucleated cell counts were estimated from reference gene primer amplification. Data came from immunoSEQ multiplex PCR; TCRdb stores just in-frame clones and leaves some out. V and J calls plus clone size are reproduced from that table; the DNA served to infer D and trimming. The sample records about 67,000 clones, 70% to 90% being singletons. The sequence came from a man aged 45 to 65 with active COVID-19. Specimen: peripheral blood.

CDR3 amino acids: CASSLRELPYNEQFF. Written as DNA, the CDR3 is TGTGCCAGCAGTTTACGGGAACTACCCTACAATGAGCAGTTCTTC. The chain employs TRBV28 and TRBJ2-1; D may be TRBD2 (5 bases). This CDR3 spans 15 amino acids. CDR1 is MDHEN, CDR2 SYDVKM, per germline. V dropped 2 bases and J dropped 2 bases, with 10 bases sitting between them.